This paragraph reports one T cell receptor beta chain. The authors carried out high-throughput sequencing of TCR beta. They applied it to CD8+ and CD4+ T cells obtained from blood. These data belong to a study of CD8 T cells in Susac syndrome. The germline V gene encodes CDR1 SQVTM and CDR2 ANQGSEA. V was clipped by 4 bases and J by 4 bases; unmatched bases: 1. This CDR3 has 13 residues. The RNA, about 0.5 to 1 ug, was put through reverse transcription using random hexamers. Amplification of TCR beta CDR3 by immunoSEQ multiplex PCR spanned 54 Vbeta and 13 Jbeta. TCRdb ran MiXCR on the immunoSEQ multiplex PCR reads and lists one entry per CDR3 protein. Here the sample spans 69,000 or so distinct CDR3 sequences, approximately 93% being singletons.

The J gene is TRBJ2-1, the V gene TRBV29-1; 10 positions agree with TRBD2. Sequenced material: CD8+ T cells from PBMCs. The TCR sequence derives from a human donor with multiple sclerosis. CDR3 DNA: TGCAGCGTTGCACTAGCGGGATACAATGAGCAGTTCTTC. Its translation is CSVALAGYNEQFF.